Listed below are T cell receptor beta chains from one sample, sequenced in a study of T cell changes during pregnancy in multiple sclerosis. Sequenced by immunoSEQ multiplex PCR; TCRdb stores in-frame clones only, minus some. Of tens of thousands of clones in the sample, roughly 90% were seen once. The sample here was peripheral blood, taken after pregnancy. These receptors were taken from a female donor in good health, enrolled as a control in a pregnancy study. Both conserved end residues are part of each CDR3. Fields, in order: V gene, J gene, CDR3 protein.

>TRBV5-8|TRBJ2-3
CASSPGTSRLLDTQYF
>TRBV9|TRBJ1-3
CASSPPTGSPGNTIYF
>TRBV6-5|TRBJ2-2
CASSFLTGELFF
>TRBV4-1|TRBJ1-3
CASSLGALTGNTIYF
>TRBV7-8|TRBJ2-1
CASSPRTSGGDEQFF
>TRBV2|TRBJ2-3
CASSEARPSGSGTQYF
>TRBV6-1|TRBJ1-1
CASSEGRGPNTEAFF
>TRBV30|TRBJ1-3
CAWSVRDSLSGNTIYF
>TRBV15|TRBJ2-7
CATSPGLAVYEQYF
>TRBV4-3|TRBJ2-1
CASSQALAGGDNEQFF
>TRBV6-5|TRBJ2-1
CASREGLAGVQFF
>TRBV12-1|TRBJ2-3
CASSYRTGVKADTQYF
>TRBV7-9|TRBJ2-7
CASTVGQGIFYEQYF
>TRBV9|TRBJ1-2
CASSASGAYGYTF
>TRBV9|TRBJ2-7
CASSVGPGGTYEQYF
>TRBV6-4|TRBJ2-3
CASSDQRGGVDTQYF
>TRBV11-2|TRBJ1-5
CASSTQVNQPQHF
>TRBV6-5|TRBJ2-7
CASRAGGIYEQYF
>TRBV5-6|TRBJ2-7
CASARYRTGGDVYEQYF
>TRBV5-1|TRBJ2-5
CASSFSWAGDGGTQYF
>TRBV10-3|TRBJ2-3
CAISMSQVADTQYF
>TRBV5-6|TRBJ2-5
CASNSFEETQYF
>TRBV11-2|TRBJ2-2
CASSSRLAGGPVELFF
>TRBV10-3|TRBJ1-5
CAISESTGQPQHF
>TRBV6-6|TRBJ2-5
CASSLDRVQETQYF
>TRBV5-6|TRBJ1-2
CASSLDVQGAGYGYTF
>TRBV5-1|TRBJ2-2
CASSQLTGSTGELFF
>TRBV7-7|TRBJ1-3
CASSRRVTGGSGNTIYF
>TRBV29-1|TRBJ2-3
CSVEGSGSTDTQYF
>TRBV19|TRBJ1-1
CASTPQDRGRTEAFF
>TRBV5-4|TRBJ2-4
CASSLAGGLLGNIQYF
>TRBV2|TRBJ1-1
CASSEAQGDTEAFF
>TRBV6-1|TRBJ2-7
CASHSRDRVTYEQYF
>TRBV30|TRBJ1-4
CAWSTTGSTNEKLFF
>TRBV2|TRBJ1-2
CASSLGRGLGYTF
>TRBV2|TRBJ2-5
CASKWQYQETQYF
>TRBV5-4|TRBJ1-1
CASSLDSDHTEAFF
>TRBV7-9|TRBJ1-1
CASSYQNTEAFF
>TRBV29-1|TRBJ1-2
CSVKLGQGLYGYTF
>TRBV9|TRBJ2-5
CASSPPSGGETQYF
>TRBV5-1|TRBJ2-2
CASSPDRTNTGELFF
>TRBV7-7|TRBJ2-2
CASSSSGSTGELFF
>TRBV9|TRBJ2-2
CASSVAGPTGELFF
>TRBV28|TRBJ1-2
CALWSGGEGYTF
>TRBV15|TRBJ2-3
CATSRQGAGDTQYF
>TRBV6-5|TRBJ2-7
CASSYSGQIYEQYF
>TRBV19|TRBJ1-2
CASSTLQGAVGYTF
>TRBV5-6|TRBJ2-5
CASSFRVAGQETQYF
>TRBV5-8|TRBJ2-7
CASSLQGAYEQYF
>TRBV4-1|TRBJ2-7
CASSQERQGQEQYF
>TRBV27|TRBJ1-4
CASRLRQSTNEKLFF
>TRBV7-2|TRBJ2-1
CASQLDIAGGSLNEQFF
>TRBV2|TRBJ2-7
CASSSRTYEQYF
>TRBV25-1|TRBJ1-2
CASSDAPRSGYTF
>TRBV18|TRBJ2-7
CASSPGQAVGEQYF
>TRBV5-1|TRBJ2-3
CASSLVGREADTQYF
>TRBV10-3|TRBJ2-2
CAISYQGASGGELFF
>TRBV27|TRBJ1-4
CASSSGGGRGDEKLFF
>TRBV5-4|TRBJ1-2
CASSLVGQGYYGYTF